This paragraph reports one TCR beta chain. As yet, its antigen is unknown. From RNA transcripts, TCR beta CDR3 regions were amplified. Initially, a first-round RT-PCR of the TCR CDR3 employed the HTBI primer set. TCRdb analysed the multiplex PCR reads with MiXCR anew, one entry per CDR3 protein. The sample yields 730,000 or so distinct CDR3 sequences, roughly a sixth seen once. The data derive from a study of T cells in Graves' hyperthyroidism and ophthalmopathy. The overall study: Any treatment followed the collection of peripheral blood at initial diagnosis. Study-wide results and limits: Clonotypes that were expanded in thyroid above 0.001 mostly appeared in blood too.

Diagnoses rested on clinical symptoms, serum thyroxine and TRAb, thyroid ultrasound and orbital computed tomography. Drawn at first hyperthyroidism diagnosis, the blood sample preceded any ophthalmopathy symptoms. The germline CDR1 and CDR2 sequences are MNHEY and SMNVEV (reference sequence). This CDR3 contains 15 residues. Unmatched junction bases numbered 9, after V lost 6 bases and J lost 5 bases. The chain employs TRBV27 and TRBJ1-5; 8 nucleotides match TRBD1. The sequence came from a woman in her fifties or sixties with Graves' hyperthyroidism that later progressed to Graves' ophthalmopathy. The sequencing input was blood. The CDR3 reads CASSQRTGWDQPQHF. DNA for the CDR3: TGTGCCAGCAGCCAAAGGACAGGGTGGGATCAGCCCCAGCATTTT.